Following are 29 T cell receptor beta chains from one sample sequenced in a study of radiation and T cells in renal cell carcinoma. Sequenced by immunoSEQ multiplex PCR; TCRdb stores in-frame clones only, minus some. The sample records about 64,000 clones, 60% to 85% being singletons. Sample time point: blood 4 weeks post-SBRT, at nephrectomy. Treatment noted: 15 Gy SBRT to primary tumor, nephrectomy 4 weeks later. The source material was blood, sampled from a patient whose treatment included radiotherapy and nephrectomy. The source is a man between 60 and 75 years old with renal cell carcinoma.

V gene TRBV11-2 combines with J gene TRBJ2-5; TRBD2 is a possible D gene (5 bases). This CDR3 has 16 amino acids. Germline V gene lookup returns CDR1 SGHAT and CDR2 FQNNGV. V shed 0 bases and J shed 4 bases, with 15 bases lying between them. The CDR3 DNA follows: TGTGCCAGCAGCTTAGATCGAATCGGGGTCGGAGAGACCCAGTACTTC. Amino acid sequence: CASSLDRIGVGETQYF.

The chain has TRBV14 and TRBJ1-2; TRBD1 might be the D (6 bases). Looked up from germline, CDR1 is SGHDN and CDR2 is FVKESK. V shed 4 bases and J shed 0 bases, with 12 bases lying between them. The CDR3 has 15 residues. CDR3 nucleotides: TGTGCCAGCAGCCTTGGACAGAGAACTAACTATGGCTACACCTTC. It encodes CASSLGQRTNYGYTF.

V and J are TRBV19 and TRBJ1-2; D is unresolved. Trimming left V 5 bases short and J 4 bases short, with 20 bases between. This CDR3 has 16 amino acids. Germline-derived CDR1 and CDR2 are LNHDA and SQIVND (reference sequence). CDR3 nucleotide sequence: TGTGCCAGTAGTTTCTTTCCGACCACATCTTCCTATGGCTACACCTTC. Translated, it gives CASSFFPTTSSYGYTF.

V usage is TRBV5-6 and J usage is TRBJ2-5; 13 bases line up with TRBD2. The CDR3 contains 15 residues. Germline V gene data show CDR1 as SGHDT and CDR2 as YYEEEE. Losses at the gene ends were 0 bases for V and 7 bases for J; bases not matched to a gene: 3. CDR3 residues: CASSLGGLAGLTQYF. DNA of the CDR3: TGTGCCAGCAGCTTGGGGGGACTAGCGGGATTGACCCAGTACTTC. Complete variable domain (other parts from reference TRBV5-6 and TRBJ2-5): DAGVTQSPTHLIKTRGQQVTLRCSPKSGHDTVSWYQQALGQGPQFIFQYYEEEERQRGNFPDRFSGHQFPNYSSELNVNALLLGDSALYLCASSLGGLAGLTQYFGPGTRLLVL.

The chain combines TRBV7-6 with TRBJ2-1, with a tentative D call TRBD2 (6 bases). CDR1 is SGHVS, CDR2 FNYEAQ, per germline. This CDR3 is 16 amino acids long. V was clipped by 0 bases and J by 4 bases, with 13 bases between them. CDR3 coding DNA: TGTGCCAGCAGCTTAGCCGGGAGACGGGTTTACAATGAGCAGTTCTTC. It codes for CASSLAGRRVYNEQFF. Full variable domain (outside the CDR3, taken from reference TRBV7-6 and TRBJ2-1): GAGVSQSPRYKVTKRGQDVALRCDPISGHVSLYWYRQALGQGPEFLTYFNYEAQQDKSGLPNDRFSAERPEGSISTLTIQRTEQRDSAMYRCASSLAGRRVYNEQFFGPGTRLTVL.

The J gene is TRBJ2-7, the V gene TRBV2; D is ambiguous. The CDR3 has 11 amino acids. The germline V gene encodes CDR1 SNHLY and CDR2 FYNNEI. V lost 2 bases and J lost 3, with 2 bases in between. In DNA, the CDR3 is TGTGCCAGCAGTGAAATCTACGAGCAGTACTTC. Translation gives CASSEIYEQYF.

The V call is TRBV7-9, the J call TRBJ2-5; 7 bases agree with TRBD1. Trimming took 5 bases from V and 3 from J; bases not matched to a gene: 3. This CDR3 region has 13 residues. CDR1 and CDR2 from the germline V gene are SEHNR and FQNEAQ (reference sequence). The DNA of the CDR3 is TGTGCCAGCAGCCTGACAGGGAAAGAGACCCAGTACTTC. Translation gives CASSLTGKETQYF.

Concerning this clone: Other nucleotide sequences from this sample produce the same CDR3. This chain joins TRBV6-5 and TRBJ1-5; TRBD1 might be the D (5 bases). Germline lookup yields CDR1 MNHEY and CDR2 SVGAGI. Trimming cost V 6 bases and J 0 bases, with 12 bases left between them. The length of the CDR3 is 15 residues. The CDR3 here is CASSRGQYSNQPQHF. CDR3 bases: TGTGCCAGCAGCCGCGGACAATATAGCAATCAGCCCCAGCATTTT.

The chain joins TRBV5-6 to TRBJ2-5; D gene uncertain. The germline gives CDR1 SGHDT, CDR2 YYEEEE. V was shortened by 2 bases and J by 2 bases, with 10 bases between the two germline ends. There are 14 residues in the CDR3. The CDR3 nucleotides read TGTGCCAGCAGCTTAGGCCTGCGGCAAGAGACCCAGTACTTC. Amino acids: CASSLGLRQETQYF.

The V and J genes are TRBV27 and TRBJ2-3; no clear D gene. Trimming shortened V by 1 base and J by 2 bases, and 10 bases separated the two germline ends. CDR3 length equals 15 residues. From germline, CDR1 is MNHEY and CDR2 SMNVEV (reference sequence). CDR3 in amino acids: CASSLYVQDTDTQYF. As DNA, the CDR3 is TGTGCCAGCAGTTTATACGTCCAGGACACAGATACGCAGTATTTT.

This sequence joins TRBV21-1 and TRBJ1-6; the D call in the table, TRBD1, was not verified against the DNA. TRBV21-1 is recorded as a pseudogene. CDR3 length equals 20 residues. The CDR3 sequence: CASSLHSDREPPSYNSPLHF. DNA for the CDR3: TGTGCCAGCAGCTTACATTCGGACAGGGAGCCCCCCTCCTATAATTCACCCCTCCACTTT.

The CDR3 loop reads CASSREGGPNTNEKLFF. CDR3 nucleotides: TGCGCCAGCAGCCGTGAAGGGGGCCCTAACACTAATGAAAAACTGTTTTTT. The rearrangement joins TRBV5-1 to TRBJ1-4; TRBD1 aligns across 7 bases. The CDR3 spans 17 residues. Germline V gene sequence: CDR1 SGHRS, CDR2 YFSETQ. V gave up 4 bases and J gave up 2 bases; unmatched junction bases: 11.

V and J are TRBV27 and TRBJ1-4; TRBD1 matches at 9 bases. The germline CDR1 and CDR2 sequences are MNHEY and SMNVEV (reference sequence). This CDR3 has 21 residues. V gave up 2 bases and J gave up 1 base; unmatched junction bases: 17. In DNA, the CDR3 is TGTGCCAGCAGTTTAAGAGGGGGACAGGGAGGAGTTTTGGGAACTAATGAAAAACTGTTTTTT. This encodes CASSLRGGQGGVLGTNEKLFF.

In its sample, this clone was seen once. V usage is TRBV30 and J usage is TRBJ1-1; D may be TRBD1 (5 bases). The CDR3 runs 14 residues. Germline V lookup: CDR1 GTSNPN, CDR2 SVGIG (reference sequence). V lost 4 bases to trimming and J lost 4 bases, with 16 bases between them. The CDR3 sequence: CAWISGQGSTEAFF. CDR3 nucleotide sequence: TGTGCCTGGATTTCAGGGCAGGGAAGCACTGAAGCTTTCTTT.

This chain uses TRBV27 with TRBJ2-7; 12 bases agree with TRBD1. Germline V gene lookup returns CDR1 MNHEY and CDR2 SMNVEV (reference sequence). After removal of 7 bases from V and 3 bases from J, the junction contained 4 bases not matched to a gene. This CDR3 region has 14 residues. The CDR3 DNA reads as TGTGCCAGCACAGGGACAGGGGGCTTCTACGAGCAGTACGTC. Protein sequence: CASTGTGGFYEQYV.

There are a few counts of this clone. The rearrangement uses TRBV7-6 and TRBJ1-1, with D perhaps TRBD1 (5 bases). Trimming left V 5 bases short and J 6 bases short, with 10 bases between. Germline V lookup: CDR1 SGHVS, CDR2 FNYEAQ. The CDR3 length is 12 residues. CDR3 loop: CASSNEGAEAFF. As DNA, the CDR3 is TGTGCCAGCAGCAACGAAGGGGCTGAAGCTTTCTTT. The full variable domain, rest sourced from reference TRBV7-6 and TRBJ1-1, is GAGVSQSPRYKVTKRGQDVALRCDPISGHVSLYWYRQALGQGPEFLTYFNYEAQQDKSGLPNDRFSAERPEGSISTLTIQRTEQRDSAMYRCASSNEGAEAFFGQGTRLTVV.

This chain's CDR3 is CASSLGDRGGTQYF. Here the CDR3 DNA reads TGTGCCAGCAGCTTAGGGGACAGGGGAGGGACCCAGTACTTC. The rearrangement joins TRBV7-9 to TRBJ2-5; TRBD1 aligns across 10 bases. This CDR3 is built from 14 residues. V shed 1 base and J 7 bases; nucleotides not matched to a gene: 3. Germline V gene data show CDR1 as SEHNR and CDR2 as FQNEAQ (reference sequence).

The gene calls are TRBV10-3 and TRBJ2-2, with 9 bases lining up with TRBD2. J was trimmed by 3 bases and V by 7 bases; bases with no gene match: 6. Looked up from germline, CDR1 is ENHRY and CDR2 is SYGVKD. CDR3 size: 15 residues. The CDR3 coding sequence is TGTGCCATCAAGGGGGTAGCGGGAGACACCGGGGAGCTGTTTTTT. Translated: CAIKGVAGDTGELFF.

The V and J genes are TRBV6-1 and TRBJ2-1, with D uncertain. This CDR3 region has 15 residues. Germline V CDR1 and CDR2: MNHNS, SASEGT. V lost 3 bases, J lost 1 base, and 10 bases lay in between. The CDR3 bases are TGTGCCAGCAGTGATCACGCAGGTTCCTACAATGAGCAGTTCTTC. Protein: CASSDHAGSYNEQFF.

This chain joins TRBV7-7 and TRBJ2-1; TRBD2 is a possible D gene (6 bases). V lost 1 base and J 11 bases, leaving 12 bases between the germline ends. From germline, CDR1 is SSHAT and CDR2 FNYEAQ (reference sequence). CDR3 length: 13 amino acids. For the CDR3, the DNA is TGTGCCAGCAGCTTAGAACGGCGGGACCAGCAGTTCTTC. It codes for CASSLERRDQQFF.

This clone was seen once. V usage is TRBV7-9 and J usage is TRBJ2-1, with 7 bases identical to TRBD1. V was clipped by 5 bases and J by 0 bases; unmatched bases: 7. Germline CDR1 and CDR2: SEHNR and FQNEAQ (reference sequence). The CDR3 has 16 residues. Here the CDR3 DNA reads TGTGCCAGCAGCGGGGGACAGACCGTCTCCTACAATGAGCAGTTCTTC. This sequence encodes CASSGGQTVSYNEQFF. Looking up the rest from reference TRBV7-9 and TRBJ2-1 gives the full variable domain: DTGVSQNPRHKITKRGQNVTFRCDPISEHNRLYWYRQTLGQGPEFLTYFQNEAQLEKSRLLSDRFSAERPKGSFSTLEIQRTEQGDSAMYLCASSGGQTVSYNEQFFGPGTRLTVL.

V gene TRBV6-5 combines with J gene TRBJ1-1; TRBD1 agrees at 9 bases. The CDR3 runs 14 residues. V shed 2 bases and J 8 bases; nucleotides not matched to a gene: 6. From germline, CDR1 is MNHEY and CDR2 SVGAGI. CDR3 coding DNA: TGTGCCAGCAGTTACCCGCCTGGGACAGGGGAAGCTTTCTTT. It yields the protein CASSYPPGTGEAFF.

This sequence joins TRBV4-3 and TRBJ1-2; the D gene is possibly TRBD1 (6 bases). V lost 3 bases and J 7 bases, leaving 12 bases between the germline ends. The CDR3 covers 13 residues. Germline loops: CDR1 LGHNA, CDR2 YSLEER. The CDR3 sequence: CASSQFGQSGYTF. The CDR3 DNA reads TGCGCCAGCAGCCAGTTTGGACAGTCTGGCTACACCTTC.

The V call is TRBV25-1, the J call TRBJ1-5; a possible D gene is TRBD1 (5 bases). The V gene's germline CDR1 is MGHDK and CDR2 SYGVNS. There are 17 residues in the CDR3. V lost 4 bases, J lost 5 bases, and 21 bases lay in between. CDR3 protein: CASSVPGGAGGDQPQHF. CDR3 in DNA: TGTGCCAGCAGTGTCCCGGGTGGGGCAGGTGGGGATCAGCCCCAGCATTTT.

The chain employs TRBV13 and TRBJ1-2; a possible D gene is TRBD1 (6 bases). Trimming removed 0 bases from V and 4 bases from J, with 9 bases in between. The germline V gene encodes CDR1 PRHDT and CDR2 FYEKMQ (reference sequence). The CDR3 runs to 14 residues. The CDR3 sequence: CASSLGQGGYGYTF. CDR3 coding DNA: TGTGCCAGCAGCTTAGGACAGGGCGGCTATGGCTACACCTTC.

The CDR3 DNA reads as TGCGCCAGCAGTGAGTCGAATTTAGCCGGGATCGGCTACACCTTC. Its translation is CASSESNLAGIGYTF. The rearrangement joins TRBV10-2 to TRBJ1-2, with D unresolved. The CDR3 is 15 residues long. Trimming removed 0 bases at V and 8 bases at J, with 16 bases between. The germline gives CDR1 WSHSY, CDR2 SAAADI.

The chain has TRBV29-1 and TRBJ2-4; perhaps TRBD2 as D (6 bases). V shed 0 bases and J shed 8 bases, with 14 bases lying between them. This CDR3 has 14 residues. Germline assignment: CDR1 SQVTM and CDR2 ANQGSEA. The CDR3 sequence is CSVEDTGLRYIQYF. Here the CDR3 DNA reads TGCAGCGTTGAAGATACAGGACTAAGGTACATTCAGTACTTC.

This clone was recorded a few times. This chain connects TRBV10-3 to TRBJ1-2; D not resolved. Germline CDR1 is ENHRY and CDR2 is SYGVKD. Trimming removed 2 bases at V and 4 bases at J, with 17 bases between. CDR3 size: 16 residues. CDR3 sequence (DNA): TGTGCCATCAGTGAGACGACACACGACCTGACCTATGGCTACACCTTC. This codes for CAISETTHDLTYGYTF.

CDR3 residues: CASSYRGGQPQHF. CDR3 coding DNA: TGTGCCAGTAGTTACAGGGGGGGTCAGCCCCAGCATTTT. J is TRBJ1-5 and V is TRBV19, with 8 bases matching TRBD1. Germline values: CDR1 LNHDA, CDR2 SQIVND (reference sequence). The CDR3 has 13 residues. V trimming: 5 bases; J trimming: 6 bases; junction bases outside the gene matches: 3.